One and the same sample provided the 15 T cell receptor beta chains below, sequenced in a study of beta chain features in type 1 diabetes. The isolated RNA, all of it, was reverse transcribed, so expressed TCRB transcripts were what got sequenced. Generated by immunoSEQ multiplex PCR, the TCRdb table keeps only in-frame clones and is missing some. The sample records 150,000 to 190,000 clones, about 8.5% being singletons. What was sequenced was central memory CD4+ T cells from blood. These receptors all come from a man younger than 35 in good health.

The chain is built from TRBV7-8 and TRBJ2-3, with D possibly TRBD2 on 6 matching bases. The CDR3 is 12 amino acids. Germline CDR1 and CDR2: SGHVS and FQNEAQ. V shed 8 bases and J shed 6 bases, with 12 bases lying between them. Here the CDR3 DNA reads TGTGCCAGCGGGGCTAGCGCCGATACGCAGTATTTT. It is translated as CASGASADTQYF.

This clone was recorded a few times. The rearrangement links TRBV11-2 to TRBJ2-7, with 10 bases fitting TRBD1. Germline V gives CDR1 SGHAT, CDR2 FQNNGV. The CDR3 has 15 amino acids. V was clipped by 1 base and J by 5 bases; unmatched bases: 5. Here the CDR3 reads CASSLARTGGDEQYF. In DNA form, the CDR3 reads TGTGCCAGCAGCTTAGCGCGGACAGGGGGAGACGAGCAGTACTTC.

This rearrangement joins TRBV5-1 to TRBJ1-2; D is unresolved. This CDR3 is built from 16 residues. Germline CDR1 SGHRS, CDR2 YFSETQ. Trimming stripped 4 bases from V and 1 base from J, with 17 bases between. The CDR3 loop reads CASSPLGRPINYGYTF. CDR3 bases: TGCGCCAGCAGCCCCTTGGGGAGGCCCATTAACTATGGCTACACCTTC.

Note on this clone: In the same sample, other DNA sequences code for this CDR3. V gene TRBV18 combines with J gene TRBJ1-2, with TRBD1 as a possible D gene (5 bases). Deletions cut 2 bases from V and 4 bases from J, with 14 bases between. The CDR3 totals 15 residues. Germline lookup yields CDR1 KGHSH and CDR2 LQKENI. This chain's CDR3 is CASSPDGQGRYGYTF. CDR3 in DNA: TGTGCCAGCTCACCAGATGGGCAGGGCCGCTATGGCTACACCTTC.

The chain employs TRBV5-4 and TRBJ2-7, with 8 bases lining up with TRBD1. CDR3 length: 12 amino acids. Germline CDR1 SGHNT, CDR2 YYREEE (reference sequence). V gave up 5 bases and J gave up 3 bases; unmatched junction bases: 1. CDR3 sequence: CASSGTGYEQYF. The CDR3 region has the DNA TGTGCCAGCAGTGGGACAGGCTACGAGCAGTACTTC.

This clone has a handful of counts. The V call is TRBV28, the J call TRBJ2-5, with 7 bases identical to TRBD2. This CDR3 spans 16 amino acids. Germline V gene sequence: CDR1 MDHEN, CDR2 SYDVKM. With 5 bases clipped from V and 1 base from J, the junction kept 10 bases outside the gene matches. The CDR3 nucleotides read TGTGCCAGCAGTCCCCGTGGTAGCGGGCCCCAAGAGACCCAGTACTTC. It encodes CASSPRGSGPQETQYF. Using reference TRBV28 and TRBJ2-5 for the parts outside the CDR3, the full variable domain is DVKVTQSSRYLVKRTGEKVFLECVQDMDHENMFWYRQDPGLGLRLIYFSYDVKMKEKGDIPEGYSVSREKKERFSLILESASTNQTSMYLCASSPRGSGPQETQYFGPGTRLLVL.

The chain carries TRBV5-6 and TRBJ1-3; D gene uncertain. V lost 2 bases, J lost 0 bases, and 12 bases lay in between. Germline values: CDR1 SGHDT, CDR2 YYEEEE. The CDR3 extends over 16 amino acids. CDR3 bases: TGTGCCAGCAGCTTATCTGCATTCGGCTCTGGAAACACCATATATTTT. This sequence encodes CASSLSAFGSGNTIYF.

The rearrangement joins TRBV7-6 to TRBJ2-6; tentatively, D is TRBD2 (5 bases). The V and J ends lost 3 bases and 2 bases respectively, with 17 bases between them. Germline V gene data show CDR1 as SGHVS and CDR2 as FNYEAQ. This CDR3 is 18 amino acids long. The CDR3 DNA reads TGTGCCAGCAGCTTCCCCGTCTCTCTCGGGGCTGGGGCCAACGTCCTGACTTTC. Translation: CASSFPVSLGAGANVLTF. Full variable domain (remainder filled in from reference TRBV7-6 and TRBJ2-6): GAGVSQSPRYKVTKRGQDVALRCDPISGHVSLYWYRQALGQGPEFLTYFNYEAQQDKSGLPNDRFSAERPEGSISTLTIQRTEQRDSAMYRCASSFPVSLGAGANVLTFGAGSRLTVL.

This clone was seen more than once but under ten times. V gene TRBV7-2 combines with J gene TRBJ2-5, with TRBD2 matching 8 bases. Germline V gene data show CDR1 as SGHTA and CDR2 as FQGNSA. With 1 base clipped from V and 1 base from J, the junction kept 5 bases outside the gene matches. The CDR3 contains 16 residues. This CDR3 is CASSLVSTSGQETQYF. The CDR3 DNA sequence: TGTGCCAGCAGCTTAGTATCTACTAGCGGCCAAGAGACCCAGTACTTC.

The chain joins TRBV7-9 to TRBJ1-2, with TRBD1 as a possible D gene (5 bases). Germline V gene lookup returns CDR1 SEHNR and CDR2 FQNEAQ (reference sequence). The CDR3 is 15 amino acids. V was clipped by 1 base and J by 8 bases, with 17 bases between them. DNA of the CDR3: TGTGCCAGCAGCTTAGTTCTAGGGGTAACCTCGGGCTACACCTTC. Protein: CASSLVLGVTSGYTF.

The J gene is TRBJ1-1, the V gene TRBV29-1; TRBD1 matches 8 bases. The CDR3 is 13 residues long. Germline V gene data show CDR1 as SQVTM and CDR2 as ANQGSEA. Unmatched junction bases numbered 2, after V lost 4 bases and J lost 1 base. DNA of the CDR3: TGCAGCGTTGGACAGGGGAAGAACACTGAAGCTTTCTTT. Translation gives CSVGQGKNTEAFF.

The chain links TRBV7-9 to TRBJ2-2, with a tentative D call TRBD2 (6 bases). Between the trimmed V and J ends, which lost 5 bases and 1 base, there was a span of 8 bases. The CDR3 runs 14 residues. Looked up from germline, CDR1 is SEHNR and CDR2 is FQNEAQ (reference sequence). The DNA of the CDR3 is TGTGCCAGCAGCCTGGAGGGGAACACCGGGGAGCTGTTTTTT. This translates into CASSLEGNTGELFF.

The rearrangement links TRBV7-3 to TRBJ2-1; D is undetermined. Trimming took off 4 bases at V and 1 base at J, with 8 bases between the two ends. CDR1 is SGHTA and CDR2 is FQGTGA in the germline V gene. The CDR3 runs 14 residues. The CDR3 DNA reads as TGTGCCAGCAGCTCCACCGGTTCCTACAATGAGCAGTTCTTC. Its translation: CASSSTGSYNEQFF.

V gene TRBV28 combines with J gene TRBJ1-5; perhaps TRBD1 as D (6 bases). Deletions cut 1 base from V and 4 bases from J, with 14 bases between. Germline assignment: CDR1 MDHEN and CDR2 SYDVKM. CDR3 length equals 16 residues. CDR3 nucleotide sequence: TGTGCCAGCAGTTTATTATTGTCAGGGGAGAATCAGCCCCAGCATTTT. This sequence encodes CASSLLLSGENQPQHF.

The chain's CDR3 is CASSQAAMTGSNGYTF. The CDR3 nucleotides are TGTGCCAGCAGCCAAGCCGCCATGACAGGATCCAATGGCTACACCTTC. The chain recombines TRBV4-2 with TRBJ1-2, with D possibly TRBD1 on 6 matching bases. V lost 1 base, J lost 6 bases, and 18 bases lay in between. CDR1 and CDR2 from the germline V gene are LGHNA and YNFKEQ. This CDR3 region has 16 residues.